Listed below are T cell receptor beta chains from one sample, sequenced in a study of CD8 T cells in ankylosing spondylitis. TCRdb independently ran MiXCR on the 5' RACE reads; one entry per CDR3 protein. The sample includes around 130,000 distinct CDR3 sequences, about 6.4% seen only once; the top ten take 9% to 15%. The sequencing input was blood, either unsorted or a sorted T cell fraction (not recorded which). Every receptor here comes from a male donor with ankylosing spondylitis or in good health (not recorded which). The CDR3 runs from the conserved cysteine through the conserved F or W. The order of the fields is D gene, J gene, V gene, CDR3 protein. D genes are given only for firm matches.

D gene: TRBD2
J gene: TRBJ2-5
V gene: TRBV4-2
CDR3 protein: CASSQDRWREGRYQETQYF

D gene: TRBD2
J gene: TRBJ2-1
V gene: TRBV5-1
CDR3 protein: CASRRTSDYNEQFF

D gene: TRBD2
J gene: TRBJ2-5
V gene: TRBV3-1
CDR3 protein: CASSQPGGTRYQETQYF

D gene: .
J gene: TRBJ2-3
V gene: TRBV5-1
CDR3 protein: CASERTGTPAGTDTQYF

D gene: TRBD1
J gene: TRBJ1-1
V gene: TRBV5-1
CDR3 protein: CASSQAGTGVPLNTEAFF

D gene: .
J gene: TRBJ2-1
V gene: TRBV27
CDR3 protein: CASSLSASNEQFF

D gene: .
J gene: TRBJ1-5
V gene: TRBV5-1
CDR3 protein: CASSEGTSTGQPQHF

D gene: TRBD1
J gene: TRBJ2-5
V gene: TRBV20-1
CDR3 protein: CSASAGQGEETQYF

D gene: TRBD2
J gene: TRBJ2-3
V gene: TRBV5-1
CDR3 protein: CASMALASTDTQYF

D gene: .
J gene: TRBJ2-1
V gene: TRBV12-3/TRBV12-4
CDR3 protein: CASSLGRYEQFF

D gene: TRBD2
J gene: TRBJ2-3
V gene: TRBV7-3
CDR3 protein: CASSSGLAGDTQYF

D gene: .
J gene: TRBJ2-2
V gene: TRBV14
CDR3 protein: CASSQATNTGELFF

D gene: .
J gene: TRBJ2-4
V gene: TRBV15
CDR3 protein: CATSRDELAKNIQYF

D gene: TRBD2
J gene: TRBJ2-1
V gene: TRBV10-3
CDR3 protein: CAINPGGNEQFF

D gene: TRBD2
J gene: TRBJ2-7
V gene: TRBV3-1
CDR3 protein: CASSQDASGSFISYEQYF

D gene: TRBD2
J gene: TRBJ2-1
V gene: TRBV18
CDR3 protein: CASSPWTSGINEQFF

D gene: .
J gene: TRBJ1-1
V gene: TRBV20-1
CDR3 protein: CSAGEMNTEAFF

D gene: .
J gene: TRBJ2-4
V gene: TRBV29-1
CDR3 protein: CSGDRRGIQYF

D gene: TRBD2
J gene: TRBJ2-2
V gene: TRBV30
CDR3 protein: CAWKTGTRDTGELFF

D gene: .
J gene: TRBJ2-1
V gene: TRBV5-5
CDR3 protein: CASGTDRGEQFF

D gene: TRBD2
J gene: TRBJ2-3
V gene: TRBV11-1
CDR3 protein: CASSHPRKRGATSTDTQYF

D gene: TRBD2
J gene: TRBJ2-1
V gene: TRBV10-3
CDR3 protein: CAIQSLAGGYNEQFF

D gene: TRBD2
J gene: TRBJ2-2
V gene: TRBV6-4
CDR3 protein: CASSGQAGDTGELFF

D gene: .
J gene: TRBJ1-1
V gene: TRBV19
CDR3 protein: CASSKGRSEAFF

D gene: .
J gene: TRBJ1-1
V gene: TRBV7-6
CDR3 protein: CASSAALGGGTEAFF

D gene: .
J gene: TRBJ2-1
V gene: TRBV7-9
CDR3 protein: CASRDSRGSEQFF

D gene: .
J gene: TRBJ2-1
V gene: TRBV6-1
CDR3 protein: CASSPLRQAPYNEQFF

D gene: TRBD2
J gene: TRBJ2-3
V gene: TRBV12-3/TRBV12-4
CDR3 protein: CASSPRGVDTQYF

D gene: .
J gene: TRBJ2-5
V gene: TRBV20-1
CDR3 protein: CSARSLASETQYF

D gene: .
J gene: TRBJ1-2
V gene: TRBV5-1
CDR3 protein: CASSPDGDYGYTF

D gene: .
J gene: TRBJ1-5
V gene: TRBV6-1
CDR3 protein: CASRPQGSNQPQHF

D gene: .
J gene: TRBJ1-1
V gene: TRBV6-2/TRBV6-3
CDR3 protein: CASTLQWGTEAFF

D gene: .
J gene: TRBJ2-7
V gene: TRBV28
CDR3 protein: CASSSVGGNPYEQYF

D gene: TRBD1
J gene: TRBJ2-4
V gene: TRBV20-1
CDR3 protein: CSVYRGGIQYF

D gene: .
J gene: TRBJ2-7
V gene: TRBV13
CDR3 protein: CASSFEGPSYEQYF

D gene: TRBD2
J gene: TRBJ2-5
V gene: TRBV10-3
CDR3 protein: CAISRASGGETQYF

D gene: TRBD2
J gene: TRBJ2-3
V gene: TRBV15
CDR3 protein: CATSAGVSTDTQYF

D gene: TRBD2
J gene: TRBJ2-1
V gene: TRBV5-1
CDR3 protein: CASSLAQRLAGPGNEQFF

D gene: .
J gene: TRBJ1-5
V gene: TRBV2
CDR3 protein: CASSENLYSNQPQHF

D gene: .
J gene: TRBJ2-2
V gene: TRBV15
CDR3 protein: CATSTTAGELFF

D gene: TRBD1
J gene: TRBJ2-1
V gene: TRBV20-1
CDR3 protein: CSARDRGQGAHEQFF

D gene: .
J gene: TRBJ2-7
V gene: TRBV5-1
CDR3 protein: CASSLGEGRPQPYEQYF

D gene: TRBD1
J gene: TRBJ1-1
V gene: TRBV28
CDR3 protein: CASSEGGQRGNTEAFF